The next 20 T cell receptor beta chains were all read from a single sample in a study of blood T cell repertoires in COVID-19. This table comes from immunoSEQ multiplex PCR, and its TCRdb copy is limited to in-frame clones, with some not included. The table records roughly 53,000 clones, 90% of them present only once. Sequenced: peripheral blood. The source of these receptors is a human donor in a cohort sampled during active COVID-19.

The chain links TRBV30 to TRBJ2-1, with 8 bases lining up with TRBD2. The CDR3 has 13 amino acids. Germline values: CDR1 GTSNPN, CDR2 SVGIG (reference sequence). V lost 1 base and J lost 5; bases outside the gene matches: 1. CDR3 amino acids: CAWSAGGDNEQFF. The CDR3 bases are TGTGCCTGGAGTGCCGGGGGGGACAATGAGCAGTTCTTC.

CDR3 region: CASSSTGKVNTIYF. The DNA of the CDR3 is TGTGCCAGCAGTTCTACAGGGAAGGTAAACACCATATATTTT. V and J are TRBV2 and TRBJ1-3; possible D gene TRBD1, 6 bases. Germline CDR1 is SNHLY and CDR2 is FYNNEI. The ends were cut back, 5 bases at V and 6 bases at J, with 14 bases in the middle. This CDR3 region has 14 residues.

The chain employs TRBV4-1 and TRBJ1-1, with D possibly being TRBD1 (6 bases). With 2 bases removed from V and 1 base from J, the gap between germline ends came to 11 bases. Germline CDR1 is MGHRA and CDR2 is YSYEKL. The CDR3 loop spans 15 amino acids. CDR3 in amino acids: CASSQNYRANTEAFF. The CDR3 DNA reads as TGCGCCAGCAGCCAAAATTACAGGGCGAACACTGAAGCTTTCTTT.

The chain is built from TRBV6-1 and TRBJ1-1, with D tentatively TRBD1 (6 bases). The V gene lost 2 bases and the J gene lost 11 bases, with 12 bases spanning the gap. Germline loops: CDR1 MNHNS, CDR2 SASEGT. The CDR3 extends over 12 amino acids. The CDR3 DNA reads as TGTGCCAGCAGTGAACCGGGGGGCACGGCTTTCTTT. Translating gives CASSEPGGTAFF.

The chain employs TRBV4-2 and TRBJ2-2; 11 bases agree with TRBD2. This CDR3 is 16 amino acids long. The germline V gene encodes CDR1 LGHNA and CDR2 YNFKEQ. V lost 1 base, J lost 7 bases, and 5 bases stayed unmatched. CDR3 amino acids: CASSQVSGLAVGELFF. The CDR3 DNA reads TGTGCCAGCAGCCAAGTCTCGGGACTAGCGGTCGGGGAGCTGTTTTTT.

The chain combines TRBV6-5 with TRBJ2-1; 10 bases are shared with TRBD2. Germline V gene data show CDR1 as MNHEY and CDR2 as SVGAGI. The junction had 6 bases not matched to a gene; V was cut back by 7 bases and J by 9 bases. The CDR3 length is 13 residues. Here the CDR3 reads CASNLAGAREQFF. The CDR3, as DNA: TGTGCCAGCAATCTAGCGGGAGCGCGTGAGCAGTTCTTC.

This chain links TRBV19 with TRBJ2-1; 7 bases line up with TRBD2. This CDR3 spans 15 amino acids. Unmatched junction bases numbered 9, after V lost 3 bases and J lost 7 bases. The germline gives CDR1 LNHDA, CDR2 SQIVND (reference sequence). The CDR3 loop is CASSIRASGDNEQFF. CDR3 DNA sequence: TGTGCCAGTAGTATCCGGGCTAGCGGAGATAATGAGCAGTTCTTC.

The V gene is TRBV9, the J gene TRBJ2-5, with a weak D call TRBD1 (6 bases). The CDR3 is made up of 14 amino acids. Between the trimmed V and J ends, which lost 2 bases and 7 bases, there was a span of 15 bases. Germline V gene data show CDR1 as SGDLS and CDR2 as YYNGEE. CDR3 residues: CASSVSRTVATQYF. The CDR3 DNA sequence: TGTGCCAGCAGCGTCTCTCGGACAGTCGCGACCCAGTACTTC.

The genes are TRBV6-2 or TRBV6-3 and TRBJ2-3; 13 bases map to TRBD2. Losses at the gene ends were 4 bases for V and 1 base for J; bases not matched to a gene: 8. Germline V gene sequence: CDR1 MNHEY, CDR2 SVGEGT. This CDR3 spans 18 amino acids. CDR3 in amino acids: CASSSVPGLAGRTDTQYF. The CDR3, as DNA: TGTGCCAGCAGTTCCGTCCCGGGACTAGCGGGGCGCACAGATACGCAGTATTTT.

CDR3 DNA: TGTGCCAGCAAGTTTGGGTGGGGGGTGCTCAATGAGCAGTTCTTC. Translated: CASKFGWGVLNEQFF. J is TRBJ2-1 and V is TRBV6-5; D might be TRBD2 (6 bases). The CDR3 spans 15 residues. The V gene's germline CDR1 is MNHEY and CDR2 SVGAGI. Trimming took 7 bases from V and 6 from J, leaving 19 bases between them.

The chain links TRBV7-9 to TRBJ2-4; 8 bases align to TRBD1. CDR1 and CDR2 (germline): SEHNR, FQNEAQ (reference sequence). The CDR3 extends over 13 amino acids. V gave up 5 bases and J gave up 6 bases; unmatched junction bases: 3. The CDR3, as DNA: TGTGCCAGCAGCCCCCAGGGGGCAAACATTCAGTACTTC. Translation gives CASSPQGANIQYF.

The chain's CDR3 is CASSARLAGATGEQFF. CDR3 nucleotide sequence: TGTGCCAGCAGCGCCCGACTAGCGGGAGCCACGGGGGAGCAGTTCTTC. The rearrangement links TRBV5-4 to TRBJ2-1, with 12 positions matching TRBD2. The germline CDR1 and CDR2 sequences are SGHNT and YYREEE (reference sequence). V shed 4 bases, J shed 10 bases, and the junction held 12 bases outside the gene matches. The CDR3 is 16 amino acids. The full variable domain, in which reference TRBV5-4 and TRBJ2-1 provide the parts outside the CDR3, is ETGVTQSPTHLIKTRGQQVTLRCSSQSGHNTVSWYQQALGQGPQFIFQYYREEENGRGNFPPRFSGLQFPNYSSELNVNALELDDSALYLCASSARLAGATGEQFFGPGTRLTVL.

This clone was picked up a small number of times. The chain couples TRBV27 to TRBJ1-5; D gene ambiguous. V lost 6 bases to trimming and J lost 2 bases, with 20 bases between them. Germline V gene lookup returns CDR1 MNHEY and CDR2 SMNVEV (reference sequence). The CDR3 is made up of 17 amino acids. This CDR3 is CASSPRRDLSGNQPQHF. CDR3 bases: TGTGCCAGCAGCCCCCGGAGAGACCTTTCTGGCAATCAGCCCCAGCATTTT.

V usage is TRBV30 and J usage is TRBJ1-5; 8 positions agree with TRBD1. J gave up 7 bases and V 2 bases, and 7 bases lay outside the gene matches. Looked up from germline, CDR1 is GTSNPN and CDR2 is SVGIG (reference sequence). The CDR3 runs to 14 residues. The CDR3 loop reads CAWSYSDRDQPQHF. The DNA of the CDR3 is TGTGCCTGGAGTTACTCGGACAGGGACCAGCCCCAGCATTTT.

The chain couples TRBV7-8 to TRBJ2-2; D may be TRBD1 (6 bases). The V gene lost 5 bases and the J gene lost 4 bases, with 8 bases spanning the gap. Germline V lookup: CDR1 SGHVS, CDR2 FQNEAQ. The CDR3 consists of 13 residues. This CDR3 reads CASSPRGTGELFF. The CDR3 region has the DNA TGTGCCAGCAGCCCCAGGGGCACCGGGGAGCTGTTTTTT.

The chain combines TRBV18 with TRBJ1-3, with 8 bases that match TRBD1. Germline loops: CDR1 KGHSH, CDR2 LQKENI. V shed 3 bases and J 3 bases; nucleotides not matched to a gene: 4. The CDR3 is 15 residues long. CDR3 sequence reads: CASSPNRGSGNTIYF. CDR3 in DNA: TGTGCCAGCTCACCGAACAGGGGGAGTGGAAACACCATATATTTT.

The chain links TRBV9 to TRBJ2-1, with D maybe TRBD2 (5 bases). The CDR3 has 14 amino acids. Trimming cost V 4 bases and J 5 bases, with 13 bases left between them. Germline assignment: CDR1 SGDLS and CDR2 YYNGEE. The CDR3 nucleotides are TGTGCCAGCAGCTTGTCGGACTGGGACAATGAGCAGTTCTTC. It translates to CASSLSDWDNEQFF.

The chain joins TRBV6-1 to TRBJ2-1; 7 bases are a match to TRBD2. The CDR3 contains 16 residues. Trimming at V came to 1 base and at J to 1 base, leaving 4 bases not matched to a gene. In germline, CDR1 is MNHNS, CDR2 SASEGT. The CDR3, as DNA: TGTGCCAGCAGTGAAGGCGGCGGGGGTTCCTACAATGAGCAGTTCTTC. Protein sequence: CASSEGGGGSYNEQFF.

This clone appeared once. This rearrangement joins TRBV24-1 to TRBJ2-1; weak D call: TRBD2 (6 bases). This CDR3 has 15 amino acids. V was clipped by 5 bases and J by 3 bases, with 13 bases between them. Germline CDR1 KGHDR, CDR2 SFDVKD. CDR3 region: CATSAAGTDYNEQFF. The CDR3 DNA sequence: TGTGCCACCAGTGCGGCGGGAACCGACTACAATGAGCAGTTCTTC.

This clone was seen only once. V and J are TRBV5-4 and TRBJ1-1, with a weak D call TRBD1 (5 bases). Trimming pared 2 bases from V and 3 bases from J, leaving 14 bases between. The CDR3 sequence is 15 residues long. In germline, CDR1 is SGHNT, CDR2 YYREEE (reference sequence). CDR3 DNA: TGTGCCAGCAGCTTCCACGGGGGAGGTGACACTGAAGCTTTCTTT. Translating it yields CASSFHGGGDTEAFF.